These T cell receptor beta chains were read from a single sample in a study of beta chain features in type 1 diabetes. Some clones are missing from TCRdb's copy, which holds only in-frame ones; the method was immunoSEQ multiplex PCR. The data contain about 180,000 clones, about 13% of them singletons. Material for sequencing was central memory CD4+ T cells from blood. These receptors were collected from a woman aged 18-29 years in good health. CDR3s include the opening cysteine and the closing phenylalanine or tryptophan. D genes are given only for firm matches. A row's size may be missing; if present it is once, few, many or a size class.

d_call j_call v_call clone_size cdr3_aa cdr3_nt
TRBD2 TRBJ2-7 TRBV7-9 few CASSLRSSGRTHEQYF TGTGCCAGCAGCTTAAGGTCTAGCGGGAGAACCCACGAGCAGTACTTC
TRBD1 TRBJ2-6 TRBV18 few CASSLDRASGANVLTF TGTGCCAGCTCACTCGACAGGGCGTCTGGGGCCAACGTCCTGACTTTC
- TRBJ2-1 TRBV30 - CAWSLEDQPRMIQFF TGTGCCTGGAGTCTGGAGGACCAACCCCGGATGATACAGTTCTTC
TRBD2 TRBJ2-5 TRBV7-6 - CASSPFGSRGAGGETQYF TGTGCCAGCAGCCCTTTCGGGTCTAGGGGAGCGGGAGGAGAGACCCAGTACTTC
TRBD2 TRBJ2-4 TRBV4-3 few CASSQDTGLAGLNIQYF TGCGCCAGCAGCCAAGACACGGGACTAGCGGGATTAAACATTCAGTACTTC
TRBD2 TRBJ2-5 TRBV7-9 - CASSSGLAGYQETQYF TGTGCCAGCAGCTCGGGACTAGCGGGGTATCAAGAGACCCAGTACTTC
- TRBJ2-1 TRBV2 few CASSEAGSSYNEQFF TGTGCCAGCAGTGAGGCTGGCAGCTCCTACAATGAGCAGTTCTTC
TRBD2 TRBJ2-1 TRBV9 - CASSVNPLAGEEQFF TGTGCCAGCAGCGTAAACCCACTAGCGGGAGAGGAGCAGTTCTTC
- TRBJ2-6 TRBV19 - CASSIRGGANVLTF TGTGCCAGTAGTATCCGGGGAGGGGCCAACGTCCTGACTTTC
- TRBJ2-6 TRBV7-2 few CASSPWAGPFSGANVLTF TGTGCCAGCAGCCCCTGGGCAGGGCCATTCTCTGGGGCCAACGTCCTGACTTTC
TRBD2 TRBJ2-7 TRBV18 - CASSPQSRGRGTTEQYF TGTGCCAGCTCACCTCAGTCGCGGGGGAGGGGTACTACCGAGCAGTACTTC
TRBD2 TRBJ2-7 TRBV29-1 few CSVVASGIHEQYF TGCAGCGTTGTGGCTAGCGGGATCCACGAGCAGTACTTC
- TRBJ2-1 TRBV12-5 few CASGLGASYNEQFF TGTGCTAGTGGTTTGGGCGCTTCCTACAATGAGCAGTTCTTC
TRBD1 TRBJ2-1 TRBV30 - CAWGRRQGRNEQFF TGTGCCTGGGGGCGAAGACAGGGTCGCAATGAGCAGTTCTTC
- TRBJ2-1 TRBV28 few CASLGGYLYNEQFF TGTGCCAGTTTGGGGGGATACCTCTACAATGAGCAGTTCTTC
TRBD1 TRBJ2-7 TRBV29-1 - CSAQGQGAYEQYF TGCAGCGCCCAGGGACAGGGGGCATACGAGCAGTACTTC
TRBD1 TRBJ2-1 TRBV28 - CASSASGQGDLEQFF TGTGCCAGCAGTGCCTCGGGACAGGGGGACCTCGAGCAGTTCTTC
- TRBJ1-2 TRBV9 once CASSVAQGRGYGYTF TGTGCCAGCAGCGTAGCCCAGGGGAGGGGCTATGGCTACACCTTC
TRBD2 TRBJ2-1 TRBV5-1 - CASSLVVLAGNNEQFF TGCGCCAGCAGCTTGGTTGTCTTAGCGGGAAACAATGAGCAGTTCTTC
TRBD1 TRBJ1-2 TRBV29-1 many CSVAGQANYGYTF TGCAGCGTGGCGGGACAGGCTAACTATGGCTACACCTTC
TRBD2 TRBJ2-1 TRBV5-4 - CASSFRTSGRGNEQFF TGTGCCAGCAGCTTCCGGACTAGCGGGAGGGGAAATGAGCAGTTCTTC
TRBD1 TRBJ1-4 TRBV9 - CASSVDRGGTNEKLFF TGTGCCAGCAGCGTAGACAGGGGGGGGACTAATGAAAAACTGTTTTTT
TRBD2 TRBJ2-3 TRBV5-1 few CASSETKSGSLSTDTQYF TGCGCCAGCAGCGAAACGAAGAGCGGGAGCCTGAGCACAGATACGCAGTATTTT
- TRBJ2-3 TRBV5-1 - CASSGGGGTDTQYF TGCGCCAGCAGCGGTGGGGGCGGCACAGATACGCAGTATTTT
- TRBJ1-5 TRBV28 few CASSLSGGNQPQHF TGTGCCAGCAGTTTAAGCGGGGGAAACCAGCCCCAGCATTTT
- TRBJ2-7 TRBV5-4 many CASSLEGHKYNSEQYF TGTGCCAGCAGCTTGGAGGGACACAAGTATAACTCCGAGCAGTACTTC
TRBD2 TRBJ2-3 TRBV10-3 few CASSYPTSGRAADTQYF TGTGCCAGCAGTTACCCAACTAGCGGGAGGGCCGCAGATACGCAGTATTTT
- TRBJ2-7 TRBV7-9 - CVSHGPYEQYF TGTGTCAGTCATGGGCCCTACGAGCAGTACTTC
TRBD1 TRBJ2-1 TRBV6-6 - CASSHRDRANEQFF TGTGCCAGCAGCCATCGGGACAGGGCTAATGAGCAGTTCTTC
- TRBJ1-3 TRBV30 - CAWRRGGNTIYF TGTGCCTGGAGACGGGGGGGCAACACCATATATTTT
- TRBJ2-2 TRBV7-3 - CASSLTHERALNTGELFF TGTGCCAGCAGCTTAACCCACGAGCGGGCCTTGAACACCGGGGAGCTGTTTTTT
- TRBJ2-1 TRBV7-9 - CASSLMTRAYNEQFF TGTGCCAGCAGCTTGATGACTAGGGCCTACAATGAGCAGTTCTTC
TRBD2 TRBJ2-5 TRBV6-6 few CATLGTSDIQWTQYF TGTGCCACTCTCGGGACTAGCGACATCCAATGGACCCAGTACTTC
- TRBJ2-5 TRBV9 - CASSVFSGETQYF TGTGCCAGCAGCGTTTTCTCGGGAGAGACCCAGTACTTC
- TRBJ2-1 TRBV2 - CASSDGQPRPYNEQFF TGTGCCAGCAGTGATGGACAGCCCAGACCTTACAATGAGCAGTTCTTC
- TRBJ1-2 TRBV30 few CAWQRDTNYGYTF TGTGCCTGGCAGAGGGACACTAACTATGGCTACACCTTC
TRBD1 TRBJ1-1 TRBV30 few CAWNKGAGRTEAFF TGTGCCTGGAATAAGGGGGCAGGTCGCACTGAAGCTTTCTTT
- TRBJ2-3 TRBV2 few CASRTDSSTDTQYF TGTGCCAGCCGAACGGACTCCTCCACAGATACGCAGTATTTT
- TRBJ2-5 TRBV5-4 few CASSQPGAPETQYF TGTGCCAGCAGCCAACCGGGAGCCCCAGAGACCCAGTACTTC
TRBD2 TRBJ2-5 TRBV5-1 - CASSLVSGGGEQYF TGCGCCAGCAGCTTGGTGTCGGGAGGTGGGGAGCAGTACTTC
- TRBJ2-7 TRBV25-1 - CASSAISLTYEQYF TGTGCCAGCAGTGCGATTAGCCTAACCTACGAGCAGTACTTC
TRBD1 TRBJ1-1 TRBV7-2 - CASSLVVTGGEAFF TGTGCCAGCAGCTTAGTAGTGACAGGGGGAGAAGCTTTCTTT
- TRBJ2-7 TRBV20-1 few CSARGGNEQYF TGCAGTGCTAGAGGAGGGAACGAGCAGTACTTC
TRBD2 TRBJ2-5 TRBV7-3 few CASSFRGLAQETQYF TGTGCCAGCAGCTTTCGAGGACTAGCGCAAGAGACCCAGTACTTC
TRBD1 TRBJ2-5 TRBV11-2 few CASSSTGGRETQYF TGTGCCAGCAGCTCGACAGGGGGCCGAGAGACCCAGTACTTC